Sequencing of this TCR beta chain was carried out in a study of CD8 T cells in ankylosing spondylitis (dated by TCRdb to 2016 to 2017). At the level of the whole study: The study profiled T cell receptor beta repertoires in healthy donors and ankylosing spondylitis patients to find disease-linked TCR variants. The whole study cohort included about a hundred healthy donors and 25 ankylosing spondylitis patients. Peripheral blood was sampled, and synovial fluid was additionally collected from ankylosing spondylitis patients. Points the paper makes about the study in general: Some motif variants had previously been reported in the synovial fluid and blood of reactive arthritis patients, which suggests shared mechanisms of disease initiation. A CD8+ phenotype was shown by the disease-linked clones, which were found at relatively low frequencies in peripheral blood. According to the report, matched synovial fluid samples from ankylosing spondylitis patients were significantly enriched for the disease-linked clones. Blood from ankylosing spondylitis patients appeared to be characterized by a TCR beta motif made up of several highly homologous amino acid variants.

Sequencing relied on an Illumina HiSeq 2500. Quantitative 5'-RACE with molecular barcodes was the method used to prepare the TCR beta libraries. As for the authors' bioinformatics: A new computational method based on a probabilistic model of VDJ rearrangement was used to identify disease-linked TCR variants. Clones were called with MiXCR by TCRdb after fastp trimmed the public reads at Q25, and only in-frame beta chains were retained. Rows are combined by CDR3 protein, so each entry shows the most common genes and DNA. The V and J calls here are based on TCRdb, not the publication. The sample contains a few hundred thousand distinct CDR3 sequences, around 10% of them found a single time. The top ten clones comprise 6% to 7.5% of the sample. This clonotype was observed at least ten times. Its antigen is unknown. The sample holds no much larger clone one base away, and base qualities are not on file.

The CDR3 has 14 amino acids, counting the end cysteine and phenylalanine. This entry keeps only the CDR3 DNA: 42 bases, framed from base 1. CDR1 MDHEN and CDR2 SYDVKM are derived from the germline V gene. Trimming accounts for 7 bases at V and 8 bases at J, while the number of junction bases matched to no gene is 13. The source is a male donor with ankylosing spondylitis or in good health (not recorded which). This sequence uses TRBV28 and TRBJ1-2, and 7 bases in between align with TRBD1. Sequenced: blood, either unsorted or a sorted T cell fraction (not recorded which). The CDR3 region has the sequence CASKSRQGVGGYTF. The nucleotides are TGTGCCAGCAAATCCAGACAGGGTGTCGGGGGCTACACCTTC.